The T cell receptor (beta chain) described here comes from a study of a mutant IDH1 vaccine in newly diagnosed glioma. Overall study findings and caveats: Altogether, 93.3% of patients exhibited vaccine-induced immune responses.

CDR1 and CDR2 (germline): SGHAT, FQNNGV. V was trimmed by 1 base and J by 3 bases, leaving 12 bases between them. This CDR3 comprises 15 residues. About this clone itself: Its matching antigen is unknown.

Time point here: baseline, week 1 (first vaccination visit). Treatment reported: pre-vaccination baseline after standard-of-care therapy. Clones were sequenced by immunoSEQ multiplex PCR, and TCRdb holds only the in-frame ones, with some missing. Of 30,000 to 35,000 clones in the sample, 80% to 85% are singletons; the top ten hold about 8.4%. The sequence was obtained from a man aged 45-65 years with glioma. Some clones in this sample may be carry-over from other donors' samples. This chain connects TRBV11-2 to TRBJ1-2; weak D call: TRBD1 (6 bases). Sequencing used peripheral blood mononuclear cells (PBMCs), obtained from a glioma patient treated with radiotherapy, temozolomide or both. The CDR3: CASSLVPGEDYGYTF. CDR3 bases: TGTGCCAGCAGCTTAGTTCCAGGGGAGGACTATGGCTACACCTTC.